The present T cell receptor (beta chain) was sequenced within a study of blood T cell repertoires in COVID-19. Study as a whole: Samples of COVID-19 (acute and convalescent) were obtained from the United States, Italy and Spain. The cDNA or gDNA used as material had been derived from T cells, B-cell-depleted T cells, or PBMCs.

Germline V gene data show CDR1 as MNHNY and CDR2 as SVGAGI (reference sequence). V was shortened by 5 bases and J by 1 base, with 8 bases between the two germline ends. The CDR3 contains 13 residues. In the original processing: Estimates of nucleated cell counts were drawn from the amplification of reference gene primers. Measured with immunoSEQ multiplex PCR; TCRdb has only the in-frame clones, and not every one. V and J calls and clone size are those listed in that table; D and trimming were worked out from the DNA. The data contain around 30,000 clones, roughly 90% of them singletons. Sequenced input: peripheral blood. V gene TRBV6-6 combines with J gene TRBJ1-1, with D possibly TRBD1 on 6 matching bases. The TCR comes from a man aged 60 to 69 with acute or convalescent COVID-19. DNA for the CDR3: TGTGCCAGCAGTAAACAGGGGAACACTGAAGCTTTCTTT. It translates to CASSKQGNTEAFF.